This passage covers 9 T cell receptor beta chains from one sample sequenced in a study of cytomegalovirus exposure and HLA in healthy donors. Sequencing used immunoSEQ multiplex PCR; TCRdb keeps in-frame clones, though not all of them. The profile shows under 300,000 clones, around 87% of them singletons. The specimen was PBMCs. The receptors were sampled from a woman aged 18 to 35 in good health and CMV-seronegative.

In this sample, this clone turned up once. V and J are TRBV28 and TRBJ1-2; D gene unclear. CDR1 and CDR2 from the germline V gene are MDHEN and SYDVKM. The V gene lost 3 bases and the J gene lost 8 bases, with 19 bases spanning the gap. The CDR3 has 15 residues. In DNA, the CDR3 is TGTGCCAGCAGTTTCCGCCACTCGTCGGTGTCGGGCTACACCTTC. It codes for CASSFRHSSVSGYTF.

The J gene is TRBJ1-2, the V gene TRBV4-1; TRBD1 matches 9 bases. V lost 3 bases and J lost 8; bases outside the gene matches: 7. This CDR3 is 14 amino acids long. Germline V CDR1 and CDR2: MGHRA, YSYEKL. The CDR3 region has the DNA TGCGCCAGCAGCCAGATGGGACAGGGAGGCGGCTACACCTTC. Translating gives CASSQMGQGGGYTF.

The sample holds one count of this clone. The CDR3 DNA sequence: TGCACCAGCAGCCAAGGACAGGGGGTATACGAGCAGTACGTC. This translates into CTSSQGQGVYEQYV. The V and J genes are TRBV1 and TRBJ2-7; TRBD1, the D gene given by the table, was not confirmed from the DNA. TRBV1 is reported as a pseudogene. The CDR3 has 14 residues.

The rearrangement uses TRBV7-2 and TRBJ1-5, with D maybe TRBD1 (6 bases). V gave up 3 bases and J gave up 0 bases, with 9 bases separating them. The CDR3 totals 15 residues. CDR1 SGHTA and CDR2 FQGNSA come from the germline V gene. The CDR3: CASSFYRDSNQPQHF. The CDR3 nucleotides read TGTGCCAGCAGCTTCTACAGGGATAGCAATCAGCCCCAGCATTTT.

This rearrangement joins TRBV28 to TRBJ2-1; tentative D call: TRBD1 (6 bases). V gave up 6 bases and J gave up 10 bases, with 16 bases separating them. The germline CDR1 and CDR2 sequences are MDHEN and SYDVKM. The CDR3 has 13 amino acids. CDR3: CASRPGTRSEQFF. The CDR3 coding sequence is TGTGCCAGCAGACCCGGGACAAGAAGCGAGCAGTTCTTC.

The chain couples TRBV7-2 to TRBJ2-1; 7 bases line up with TRBD2. V lost 1 base, J lost 0 bases, and 9 bases stayed unmatched. This CDR3 is built from 18 residues. Per germline, CDR1 SGHTA and CDR2 FQGNSA. The CDR3: CASSLGPGAGYSYNEQFF. The CDR3 bases are TGTGCCAGCAGCTTAGGACCTGGAGCGGGATACTCCTACAATGAGCAGTTCTTC.

This chain links TRBV5-1 with TRBJ1-2; tentatively, D is TRBD1 (6 bases). The V end lost 6 bases, the J end lost 0 bases, and 15 bases lay between the germline ends. Germline-derived CDR1 and CDR2 are SGHRS and YFSETQ. This CDR3 contains 15 residues. CDR3 DNA sequence: TGCGCCAGCACCCCCCGAGGGGGTACTAACTATGGCTACACCTTC. Encoded protein: CASTPRGGTNYGYTF.

The sample holds one count of this clone. This sequence joins TRBV30 and TRBJ1-1, with TRBD1 identical over 7 bases. The CDR3 length is 14 residues. After removal of 3 bases from V and 5 bases from J, the junction contained 9 bases not matched to a gene. Germline assignment: CDR1 GTSNPN and CDR2 SVGIG (reference sequence). CDR3 region: CAWRKTGLRTEAFF. The DNA for the CDR3 is TGTGCCTGGAGAAAGACAGGGTTGCGGACTGAAGCTTTCTTT.

V usage is TRBV5-1 and J usage is TRBJ2-2; D may be TRBD1 (6 bases). From germline, CDR1 is SGHRS and CDR2 YFSETQ. CDR3 size: 19 residues. V gave up 0 bases and J gave up 2 bases, with 20 bases separating them. In nucleotides, the CDR3 is TGCGCCAGCAGCTTGGCCTATTTTTTCGGGACAATCAACACCGGGGAGCTGTTTTTT. It translates to CASSLAYFFGTINTGELFF.